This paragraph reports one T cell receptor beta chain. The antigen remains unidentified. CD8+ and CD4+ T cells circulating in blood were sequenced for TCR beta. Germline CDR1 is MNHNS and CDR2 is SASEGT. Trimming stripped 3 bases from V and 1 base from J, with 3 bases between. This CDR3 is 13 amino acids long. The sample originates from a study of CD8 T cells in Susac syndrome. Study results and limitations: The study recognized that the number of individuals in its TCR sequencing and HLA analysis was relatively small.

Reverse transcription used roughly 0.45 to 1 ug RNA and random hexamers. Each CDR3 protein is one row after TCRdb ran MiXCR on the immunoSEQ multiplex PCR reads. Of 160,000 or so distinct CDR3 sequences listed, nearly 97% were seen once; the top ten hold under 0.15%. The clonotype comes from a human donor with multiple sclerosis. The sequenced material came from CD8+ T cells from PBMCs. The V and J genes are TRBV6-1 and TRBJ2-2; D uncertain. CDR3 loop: CASSDGNTGELFF. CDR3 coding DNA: TGTGCCAGCAGTGACGGGAACACCGGGGAGCTGTTTTTT.